The TCR beta chain described here comes from a study of control samples from healthy donors and cancer patients. Data came from immunoSEQ multiplex PCR; TCRdb stores just in-frame clones and leaves some out. Of about 410,000 clones listed, about nine tenths were seen once; the top ten hold 5% to 7%. CDR3 length: 13 amino acids. The junction had 3 bases not matched to a gene; V was cut back by 5 bases and J by 7 bases. The chain is built from TRBV12-3 or TRBV12-4 and TRBJ1-5; TRBD1 matches 9 bases. This TCR derives from a middle-aged man with head and neck cancer. Material for sequencing was PBMCs. CDR3 DNA: TGTGCCAGCAGTACCACAGGGGGCCAGCCCCAGCATTTT. Its protein product is CASSTTGGQPQHF.